Below are 25 T cell receptor beta chains sequenced from a single sample in a study of chemoradiotherapy in HPV16-positive cancers. Method: immunoSEQ multiplex PCR; TCRdb's copy keeps in-frame clones and lacks some. The data show 20,000 or so clones, roughly 89% seen once. The input for sequencing was blood, taken from a patient who underwent chemoradiotherapy. These receptors were obtained from a human donor with HPV-associated anogenital cancer.

V is TRBV7-2 and J is TRBJ2-3; 10 nucleotides match TRBD2. Germline V gene lookup returns CDR1 SGHTA and CDR2 FQGNSA. The CDR3 has 14 residues. V lost 5 bases and J lost 4; bases outside the gene matches: 3. The CDR3 loop is CASSPGTSADTQYF. The DNA for the CDR3 is TGTGCCAGCAGCCCCGGGACTAGCGCAGATACGCAGTATTTT. The entire variable domain, with the rest obtained from reference TRBV7-2 and TRBJ2-3, is as follows: GAGVSQSPSNKVTEKGKDVELRCDPISGHTALYWYRQSLGQGLEFLIYFQGNSAPDKSGLPSDRFSAERTGGSVSTLTIQRTQQEDSAVYLCASSPGTSADTQYFGPGTRLTVL.

The chain combines TRBV9 with TRBJ1-1; TRBD1 is a possible D gene (6 bases). Trimming stripped 2 bases from V and 0 bases from J, with 14 bases between. Germline values: CDR1 SGDLS, CDR2 YYNGEE. The CDR3 loop spans 16 amino acids. CDR3 nucleotide sequence: TGTGCCAGCAGCGTGGGTCCGGGACAAATGAACACTGAAGCTTTCTTT. It yields the protein CASSVGPGQMNTEAFF.

The chain couples TRBV19 to TRBJ1-2, with a tentative D call TRBD1 (5 bases). The CDR3 loop spans 12 amino acids. Germline loops: CDR1 LNHDA, CDR2 SQIVND (reference sequence). V gave up 9 bases and J gave up 6 bases, with 14 bases separating them. The CDR3 is CASRAGFDGYTF. The CDR3 bases are TGTGCCAGCAGAGCAGGGTTCGATGGCTACACCTTC.

The chain carries TRBV7-9 and TRBJ2-5; D gene uncertain. Germline-derived CDR1 and CDR2 are SEHNR and FQNEAQ (reference sequence). This CDR3 has 14 residues. Trimming left V 0 bases short and J 2 bases short, with 7 bases between. CDR3 sequence: CASSLAKMQETQYF. The CDR3 region has the DNA TGTGCCAGCAGCTTAGCTAAGATGCAAGAGACCCAGTACTTC.

The rearrangement uses TRBV30 and TRBJ1-2, with D possibly matching TRBD1 (6 bases). Trimming left V 4 bases short and J 1 base short, with 16 bases between. The CDR3 loop spans 15 amino acids. Germline assignment: CDR1 GTSNPN and CDR2 SVGIG (reference sequence). DNA for the CDR3: TGTGCCTGGACCCCCGGACAGAAATATAACTATGGCTACACCTTC. It encodes CAWTPGQKYNYGYTF.

The gene calls are TRBV7-9 and TRBJ1-2; D is unclear. Trimming cost V 6 bases and J 8 bases, with 22 bases left between them. CDR3 length: 15 amino acids. Germline CDR1 reads SEHNR; CDR2 reads FQNEAQ (reference sequence). The CDR3 DNA follows: TGTGCCAGCAGGGACCCGGGAGGCGATAAAACGGGCTACACCTTC. It is translated as CASRDPGGDKTGYTF.

The rearrangement uses TRBV5-1 and TRBJ2-1, with D possibly TRBD2 on 6 matching bases. Trimming pared 2 bases from V and 3 bases from J, leaving 15 bases between. The CDR3 runs to 16 residues. Germline CDR1 is SGHRS and CDR2 is YFSETQ. The CDR3: CASSLAGDLIYNEQFF. The CDR3 nucleotides read TGCGCCAGCAGCTTAGCCGGGGACTTAATCTACAATGAGCAGTTCTTC. Filled out from reference TRBV5-1 and TRBJ2-1, the complete variable domain reads KAGVTQTPRYLIKTRGQQVTLSCSPISGHRSVSWYQQTPGQGLQFLFEYFSETQRNKGNFPGRFSGRQFSNSRSEMNVSTLELGDSALYLCASSLAGDLIYNEQFFGPGTRLTVL.

The V gene is TRBV5-1, the J gene TRBJ2-7, with a tentative D call TRBD1 (6 bases). The V gene lost 5 bases and the J gene lost 0 bases, with 12 bases spanning the gap. Germline V gene sequence: CDR1 SGHRS, CDR2 YFSETQ. There are 14 residues in the CDR3. DNA of the CDR3: TGCGCCAGCAGTGTTCAGGGGAGCTCCTACGAGCAGTACTTC. It is translated as CASSVQGSSYEQYF.

A few counts support this clone. CDR3 DNA sequence: TGTGCCAGCAGACCAGCCGGTACCGGGACAGGGAATCAGCCCCAGCATTTT. It is translated as CASRPAGTGTGNQPQHF. The V gene is TRBV27, the J gene TRBJ1-5, with TRBD1 matching over 9 bases. CDR3 size: 17 residues. V dropped 6 bases and J dropped 4; count of bases not matched to a gene: 13. Germline V CDR1 and CDR2: MNHEY, SMNVEV (reference sequence).

The rearrangement joins TRBV9 to TRBJ2-3, with a possible D match to TRBD2 (6 bases). V shed 3 bases and J shed 0 bases, with 11 bases lying between them. CDR1 and CDR2 (germline): SGDLS, YYNGEE. The CDR3 totals 15 residues. This CDR3 reads CASSGDSGSTDTQYF. For the CDR3, the DNA is TGTGCCAGCAGCGGGGATAGCGGAAGCACAGATACGCAGTATTTT.

The V gene is TRBV19, the J gene TRBJ1-5; 8 bases match TRBD1. J lost 7 bases, V lost 7 bases, and 18 bases had no gene match. CDR3 size: 17 residues. Germline lookup yields CDR1 LNHDA and CDR2 SQIVND (reference sequence). The CDR3 bases are TGTGCCAGTACCAGTAACGGGAGGACAGGGAACGGCCAGCCCCAGCATTTT. Residues: CASTSNGRTGNGQPQHF.

This clone was seen a few times. The rearrangement links TRBV6-5 to TRBJ1-2; D gene ambiguous. Germline assignment: CDR1 MNHEY and CDR2 SVGAGI. The length of the CDR3 is 16 residues. V lost 4 bases to trimming and J lost 4 bases, with 19 bases between them. This chain's CDR3 is CASSSRGSGNFYGYTF. CDR3 DNA sequence: TGTGCCAGCAGTTCTCGTGGGTCAGGCAACTTCTATGGCTACACCTTC.

This clone appeared a few times. The chain recombines TRBV4-1 with TRBJ1-6, with D possibly being TRBD1 (6 bases). This CDR3 has 15 residues. V lost 1 base and J lost 9, with 13 bases in between. Germline CDR1 and CDR2: MGHRA and YSYEKL. The CDR3 DNA reads TGCGCCAGCAGCCAAGTTTACAGGGTCGGTTCACCCCTCCACTTT. Protein sequence: CASSQVYRVGSPLHF.

The rearrangement uses TRBV4-2 and TRBJ1-6; D is possibly TRBD1 (5 bases). Trimming took 0 bases from V and 7 from J, leaving 10 bases between them. The length of the CDR3 is 15 residues. Germline V lookup: CDR1 LGHNA, CDR2 YNFKEQ. CDR3 protein: CASSQELEGNSPLHF. The CDR3 nucleotides are TGTGCCAGCAGCCAAGAGCTCGAGGGGAATTCACCCCTCCACTTT.

The chain recombines TRBV29-1 with TRBJ2-5; the match to TRBD1 covers 8 bases. The DNA end favors TRBJ2-7, so the J call may be wrong. CDR3 length: 14 amino acids. Germline CDR1 and CDR2: SQVTM and ANQGSEA. DNA for the CDR3: TGCAGCGGGGGAAACAGGGGGTATGGCTACGAGCAGTACTTC. Residues: CSGGNRGYGYEQYF.

The CDR3 region has the DNA TGTGCCAGCAGCGTCACGGACAGCACCGGGGAGCTGTTTTTT. Translating it yields CASSVTDSTGELFF. The chain links TRBV9 to TRBJ2-2; tentatively, D is TRBD1 (6 bases). Per the germline V gene, CDR1 is SGDLS and CDR2 is YYNGEE. The CDR3 spans 14 residues. V lost 2 bases and J 4 bases, leaving 9 bases between the germline ends.

The gene calls are TRBV18 and TRBJ2-5; 8 bases agree with TRBD1. The J call is uncertain, as TRBJ2-7 better fits the DNA end. Germline CDR1 is KGHSH and CDR2 is LQKENI. The CDR3 sequence is 20 residues long. For the CDR3, the DNA is TGTGCCAGCTCACCTCCCGGGGCAGGGGGCTTCAAACCCTTCTCCTACGAGCAGTACTTC. It yields the protein CASSPPGAGGFKPFSYEQYF.

This clone showed up just a few times. The chain employs TRBV19 and TRBJ1-2; weak D call: TRBD1 (5 bases). Germline-derived CDR1 and CDR2 are LNHDA and SQIVND (reference sequence). This CDR3 is built from 13 residues. V shed 7 bases and J shed 8 bases, with 17 bases lying between them. The CDR3 region has the DNA TGTGCCAGTAAGGGACGGAGAGAGGAGGGCTACACCTTC. Amino acids: CASKGRREEGYTF.

The V and J genes are TRBV7-2 and TRBJ1-1, with 10 nucleotides matching TRBD1. The length of the CDR3 is 17 residues. With 5 bases clipped from V and 4 bases from J, the junction kept 13 bases outside the gene matches. Germline lookup yields CDR1 SGHTA and CDR2 FQGNSA. The CDR3 sequence is CASSPRDRGWGGTEAFF. The DNA of the CDR3 is TGTGCCAGCAGCCCTCGGGACAGGGGTTGGGGGGGCACTGAAGCTTTCTTT.

The CDR3 protein is CASSIRGGNLGKSGELFF. The CDR3 nucleotides read TGTGCCAGTAGTATCAGGGGAGGAAATCTAGGGAAGAGCGGGGAGCTGTTTTTT. J is TRBJ2-2 and V is TRBV19; D is tentatively TRBD1 or TRBD2 (6 bases each). The CDR3 extends over 18 amino acids. Germline V CDR1 and CDR2: LNHDA, SQIVND (reference sequence). V gave up 3 bases and J gave up 7 bases, with 24 bases separating them.

The chain has TRBV6-1 and TRBJ2-7; 8 bases line up with TRBD1. The CDR3 length is 15 residues. Germline-derived CDR1 and CDR2 are MNHNS and SASEGT. Unmatched junction bases numbered 6, after V lost 3 bases and J lost 2 bases. The CDR3 region is CASSDGSTGAYEQYV. The CDR3 bases are TGTGCCAGCAGTGATGGATCGACAGGGGCCTACGAGCAGTACGTC.

This clone appeared a single time. This chain links TRBV7-9 with TRBJ2-7; D unclear. The CDR3 has 15 residues. V was clipped by 4 bases and J by 2 bases, with 15 bases between them. The germline CDR1 and CDR2 sequences are SEHNR and FQNEAQ (reference sequence). The CDR3 nucleotides read TGTGCCAGCAGCTCCACCTCGGACCGAGCCTACGAGCAGTACTTC. Protein: CASSSTSDRAYEQYF. The whole variable domain, filled in from reference TRBV7-9 and TRBJ2-7, reads DTGVSQNPRHKITKRGQNVTFRCDPISEHNRLYWYRQTLGQGPEFLTYFQNEAQLEKSRLLSDRFSAERPKGSFSTLEIQRTEQGDSAMYLCASSSTSDRAYEQYFGPGTRLTVT.

V and J are TRBV30 and TRBJ2-1, with D perhaps matching TRBD2 (5 bases). The length of the CDR3 is 12 residues. Germline V gene sequence: CDR1 GTSNPN, CDR2 SVGIG (reference sequence). Trimming cost V 0 bases and J 8 bases, with 8 bases left between them. The CDR3 reads CAWSVLADEQFF. The CDR3 DNA is TGTGCCTGGAGTGTTCTAGCCGATGAGCAGTTCTTC. The full variable domain, with the rest looked up from reference TRBV30 and TRBJ2-1, is SQTIHQWPATLVQPVGSPLSLECTVEGTSNPNLYWYRQAAGRGLQLLFYSVGIGQISSEVPQNLSASRPQDRQFILSSKKLLLSDSGFYLCAWSVLADEQFFGPGTRLTVL.

The J gene is TRBJ1-6, the V gene TRBV2, with 7 bases identical to TRBD1. The V segment lost 5 bases and the J segment 9 bases; nucleotides outside the gene matches: 13. This CDR3 has 16 amino acids. CDR1 and CDR2 from the germline V gene are SNHLY and FYNNEI. In nucleotides, the CDR3 is TGTGCCAGCAGTTCTTCTCTACAGGGGAGAGGTTCACCCCTCCACTTT. Its protein is CASSSSLQGRGSPLHF. The full variable domain, in which reference TRBV2 and TRBJ1-6 provide the parts outside the CDR3, is EPEVTQTPSHQVTQMGQEVILRCVPISNHLYFYWYRQILGQKVEFLVSFYNNEISEKSEIFDDQFSVERPDGSNFTLKIRSTKLEDSAMYFCASSSSLQGRGSPLHFGNGTRLTVT.

The chain links TRBV5-6 to TRBJ1-2; no firm D call. V was cut by 1 base and J by 6 bases, with 10 bases left in between. The germline V gene encodes CDR1 SGHDT and CDR2 YYEEEE. The CDR3 covers 13 residues. CDR3 nucleotides: TGTGCCAGCAGCTTGATCGGCCCGAATGGCTACACCTTC. It specifies CASSLIGPNGYTF.